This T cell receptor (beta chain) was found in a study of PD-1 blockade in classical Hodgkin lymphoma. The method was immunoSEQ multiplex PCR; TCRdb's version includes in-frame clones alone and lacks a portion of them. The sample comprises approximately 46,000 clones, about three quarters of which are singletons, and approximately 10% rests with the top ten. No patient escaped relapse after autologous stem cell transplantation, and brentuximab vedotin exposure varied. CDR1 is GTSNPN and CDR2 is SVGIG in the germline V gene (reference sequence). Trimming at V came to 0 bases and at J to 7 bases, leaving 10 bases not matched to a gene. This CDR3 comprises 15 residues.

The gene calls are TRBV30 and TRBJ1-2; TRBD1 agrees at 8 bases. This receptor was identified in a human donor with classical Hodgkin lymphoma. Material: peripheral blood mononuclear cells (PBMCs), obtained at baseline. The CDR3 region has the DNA TGTGCCTGGAGTGTAATGCAGGGGGCTATATCTGGCTACACCTTC. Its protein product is CAWSVMQGAISGYTF.